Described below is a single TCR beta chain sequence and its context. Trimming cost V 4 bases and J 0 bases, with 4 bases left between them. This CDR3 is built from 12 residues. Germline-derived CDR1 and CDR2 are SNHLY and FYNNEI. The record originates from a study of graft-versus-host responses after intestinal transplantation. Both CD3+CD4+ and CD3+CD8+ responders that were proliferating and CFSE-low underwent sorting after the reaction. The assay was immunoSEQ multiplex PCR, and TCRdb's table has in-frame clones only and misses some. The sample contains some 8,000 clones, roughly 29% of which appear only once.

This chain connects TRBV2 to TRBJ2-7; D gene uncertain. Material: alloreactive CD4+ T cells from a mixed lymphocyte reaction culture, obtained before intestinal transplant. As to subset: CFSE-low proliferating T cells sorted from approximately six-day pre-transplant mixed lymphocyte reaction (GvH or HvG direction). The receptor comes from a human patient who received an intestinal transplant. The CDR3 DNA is TGTGCCAGCAGTGGACACTCCTACGAGCAGTACTTC. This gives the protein CASSGHSYEQYF.